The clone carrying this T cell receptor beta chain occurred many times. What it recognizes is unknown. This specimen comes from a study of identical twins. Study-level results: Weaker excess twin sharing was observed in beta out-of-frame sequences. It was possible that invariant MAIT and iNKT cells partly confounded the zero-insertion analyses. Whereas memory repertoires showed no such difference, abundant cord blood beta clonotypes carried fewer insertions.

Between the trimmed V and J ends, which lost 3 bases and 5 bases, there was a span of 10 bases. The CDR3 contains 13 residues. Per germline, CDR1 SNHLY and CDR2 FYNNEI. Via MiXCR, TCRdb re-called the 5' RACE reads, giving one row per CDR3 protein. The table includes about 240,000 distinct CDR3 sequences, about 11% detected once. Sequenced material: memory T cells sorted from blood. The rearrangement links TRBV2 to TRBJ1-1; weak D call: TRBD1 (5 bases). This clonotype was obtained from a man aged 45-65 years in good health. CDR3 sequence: CASSDGRATEAFF. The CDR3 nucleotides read TGTGCCAGCAGTGACGGCAGGGCGACTGAAGCTTTCTTT.